The 2 T cell receptor beta chains listed next were all sequenced from one sample in a study of read filtering for tumor transcriptome and immune sequencing. The library was built from approximately 400 ng RNA with molecular barcoded adaptors for alpha/delta and beta/gamma chains. TCRdb redid the calling of the reads with MiXCR, one entry per CDR3 protein. Of over 25,000 distinct CDR3 sequences in the sample, around 15% were seen once. Sequencing was done on a sample of a population of CD138-negative cells sorted from bone marrow. The source of these receptors is a donor aged 40 or older with multiple myeloma.

At least ten counts were recorded for this clonotype. V usage is TRBV9 and J usage is TRBJ2-3; D is undetermined. Germline lookup yields CDR1 SGDLS and CDR2 YYNGEE. The CDR3 totals 14 residues. V dropped 5 bases and J dropped 0 bases, with 10 bases sitting between them. The CDR3 nucleotides read TGTGCCAGCAGTGAATCGACTAGCACAGATACGCAGTATTTT. Protein product: CASSESTSTDTQYF. Full variable domain (remainder filled in from reference TRBV9 and TRBJ2-3): DSGVTQTPKHLITATGQRVTLRCSPRSGDLSVYWYQQSLDQGLQFLIQYYNGEERAKGNILERFSAQQFPDLHSELNLSSLELGDSALYFCASSESTSTDTQYFGPGTRLTVL.

This clonotype has ten or more counts. The genes are TRBV12-3 or TRBV12-4 and TRBJ2-1; D ambiguous. Trimming took 5 bases from V and 5 from J, leaving 7 bases between them. The CDR3 contains 12 residues. As DNA, the CDR3 is TGTGCCAGCAGTGGTTTCGACAATGAGCAGTTCTTC. This sequence encodes CASSGFDNEQFF.